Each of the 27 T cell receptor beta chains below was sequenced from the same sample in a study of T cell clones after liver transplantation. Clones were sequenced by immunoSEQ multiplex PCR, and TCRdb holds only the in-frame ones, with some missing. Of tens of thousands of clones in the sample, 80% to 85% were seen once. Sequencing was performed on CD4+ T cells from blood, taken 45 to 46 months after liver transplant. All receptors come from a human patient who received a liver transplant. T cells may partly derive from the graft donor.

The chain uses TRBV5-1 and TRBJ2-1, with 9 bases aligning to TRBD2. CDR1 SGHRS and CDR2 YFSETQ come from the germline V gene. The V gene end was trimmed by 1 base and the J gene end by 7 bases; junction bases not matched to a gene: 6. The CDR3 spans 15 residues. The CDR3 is CASSLIAGEGNEQFF. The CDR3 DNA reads TGCGCCAGCAGCTTGATAGCGGGAGAGGGGAATGAGCAGTTCTTC.

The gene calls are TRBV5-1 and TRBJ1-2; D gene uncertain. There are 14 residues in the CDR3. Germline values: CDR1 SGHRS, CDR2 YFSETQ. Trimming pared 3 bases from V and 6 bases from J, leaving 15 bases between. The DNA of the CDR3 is TGCGCCAGCAGCTCGCAACGGACGGCTAATGGCTACACCTTC. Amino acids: CASSSQRTANGYTF.

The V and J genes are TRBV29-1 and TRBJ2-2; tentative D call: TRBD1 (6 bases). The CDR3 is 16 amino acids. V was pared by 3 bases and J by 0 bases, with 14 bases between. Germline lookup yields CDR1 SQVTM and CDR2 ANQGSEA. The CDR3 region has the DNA TGCAGCGTTGATCAGGGGTTCGGAACGAACACCGGGGAGCTGTTTTTT. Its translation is CSVDQGFGTNTGELFF.

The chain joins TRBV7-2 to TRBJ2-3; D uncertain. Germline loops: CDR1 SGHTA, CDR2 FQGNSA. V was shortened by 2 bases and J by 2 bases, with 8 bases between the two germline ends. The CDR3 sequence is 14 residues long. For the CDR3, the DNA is TGTGCCAGCAGCTTATCGAAGGCCACAGATACGCAGTATTTT. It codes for CASSLSKATDTQYF.

Here the CDR3 DNA reads TGTGCCAGCAGGAAGGTGGGACAGGGGACTGACGAGCAGTACTTC. As protein: CASRKVGQGTDEQYF. V gene TRBV6-1 combines with J gene TRBJ2-7; 10 bases align to TRBD1. V shed 6 bases, J shed 5 bases, and the junction held 10 bases outside the gene matches. CDR3 size: 15 residues. Germline CDR1 is MNHNS and CDR2 is SASEGT.

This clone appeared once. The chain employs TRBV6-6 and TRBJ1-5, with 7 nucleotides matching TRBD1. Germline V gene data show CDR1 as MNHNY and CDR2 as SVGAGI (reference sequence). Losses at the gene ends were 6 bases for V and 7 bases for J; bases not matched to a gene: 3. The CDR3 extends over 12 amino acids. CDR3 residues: CASSTGEQPQHF. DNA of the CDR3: TGTGCCAGCAGCACAGGGGAGCAGCCCCAGCATTTT.

The CDR3 nucleotides are TGTGCCAGCACGGACCTTCGAACAGATACGCAGTATTTT. This gives the protein CASTDLRTDTQYF. The chain employs TRBV2 and TRBJ2-3, with D hard to call. Germline V lookup: CDR1 SNHLY, CDR2 FYNNEI. The length of the CDR3 is 13 residues. Trimming left V 7 bases short and J 3 bases short, with 11 bases between.

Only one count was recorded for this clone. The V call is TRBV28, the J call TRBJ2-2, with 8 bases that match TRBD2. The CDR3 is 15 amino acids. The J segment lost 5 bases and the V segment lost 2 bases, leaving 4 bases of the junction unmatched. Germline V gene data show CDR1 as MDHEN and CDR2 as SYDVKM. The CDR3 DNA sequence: TGTGCCAGCAGTTTAGCGGGAGGAAGGACCGGGGAGCTGTTTTTT. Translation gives CASSLAGGRTGELFF. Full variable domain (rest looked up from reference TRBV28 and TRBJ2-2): DVKVTQSSRYLVKRTGEKVFLECVQDMDHENMFWYRQDPGLGLRLIYFSYDVKMKEKGDIPEGYSVSREKKERFSLILESASTNQTSMYLCASSLAGGRTGELFFGEGSRLTVL.

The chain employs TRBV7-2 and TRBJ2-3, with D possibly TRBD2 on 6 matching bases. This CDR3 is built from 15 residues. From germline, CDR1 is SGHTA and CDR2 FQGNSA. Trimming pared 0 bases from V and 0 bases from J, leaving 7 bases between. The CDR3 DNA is TGTGCCAGCAGCTTAGCAGGGACTAGCACAGATACGCAGTATTTT. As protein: CASSLAGTSTDTQYF. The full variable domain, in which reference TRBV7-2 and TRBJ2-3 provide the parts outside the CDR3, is GAGVSQSPSNKVTEKGKDVELRCDPISGHTALYWYRQSLGQGLEFLIYFQGNSAPDKSGLPSDRFSAERTGGSVSTLTIQRTQQEDSAVYLCASSLAGTSTDTQYFGPGTRLTVL.

DNA of the CDR3: TGTGCCAGCAGTGTCATGAGTGGGCTCTCCTACGAGCAGTACTTC. It translates to CASSVMSGLSYEQYF. This chain connects TRBV6-4 to TRBJ2-7; no reliable D call. The CDR3 consists of 15 residues. V lost 4 bases, J lost 0 bases, and 13 bases lay in between. Germline CDR1 reads MRHNA; CDR2 reads SNTAGT.

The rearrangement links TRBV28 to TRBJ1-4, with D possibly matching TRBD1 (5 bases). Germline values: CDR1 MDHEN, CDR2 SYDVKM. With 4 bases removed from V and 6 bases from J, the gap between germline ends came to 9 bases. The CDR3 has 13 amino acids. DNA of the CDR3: TGTGCCAGCAGTTCGGGGGGGGATGAAAAACTGTTTTTT. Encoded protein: CASSSGGDEKLFF.

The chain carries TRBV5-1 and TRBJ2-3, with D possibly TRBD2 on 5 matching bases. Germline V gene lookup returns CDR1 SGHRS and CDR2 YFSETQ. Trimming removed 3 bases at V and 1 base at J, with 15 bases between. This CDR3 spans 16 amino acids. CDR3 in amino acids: CASSSIEGLGTDTQYF. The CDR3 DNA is TGCGCCAGCAGCTCCATCGAGGGATTGGGCACAGATACGCAGTATTTT.

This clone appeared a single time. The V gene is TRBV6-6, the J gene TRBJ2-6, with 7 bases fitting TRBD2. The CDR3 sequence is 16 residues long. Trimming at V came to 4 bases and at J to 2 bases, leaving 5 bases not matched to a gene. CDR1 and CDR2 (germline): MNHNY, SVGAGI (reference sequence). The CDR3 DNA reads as TGTGCCAGCAGTTCCACTCGGGGGGCTGGGGCCAACGTCCTGACTTTC. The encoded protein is CASSSTRGAGANVLTF.

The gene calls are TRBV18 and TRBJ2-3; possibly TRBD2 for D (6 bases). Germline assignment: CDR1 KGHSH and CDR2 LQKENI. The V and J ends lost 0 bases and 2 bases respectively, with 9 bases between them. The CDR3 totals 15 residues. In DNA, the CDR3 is TGTGCCAGCTCACCACCGGGACTTTACACAGATACGCAGTATTTT. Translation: CASSPPGLYTDTQYF.

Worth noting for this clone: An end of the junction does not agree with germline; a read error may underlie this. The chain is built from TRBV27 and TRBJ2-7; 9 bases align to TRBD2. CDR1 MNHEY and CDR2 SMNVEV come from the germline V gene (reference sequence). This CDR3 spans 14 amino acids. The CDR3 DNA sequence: TGTGCCAGCAGTCCCGGGGGTAGCGGGAGAAGGTATAAGTTC. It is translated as CASSPGGSGRRYKF.

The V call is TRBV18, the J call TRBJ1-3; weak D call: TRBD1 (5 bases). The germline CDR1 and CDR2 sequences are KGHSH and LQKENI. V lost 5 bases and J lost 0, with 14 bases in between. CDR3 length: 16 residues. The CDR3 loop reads CASSSSRGSSGNTIYF. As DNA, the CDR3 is TGTGCCAGCTCATCCTCCCGGGGCTCCTCTGGAAACACCATATATTTT. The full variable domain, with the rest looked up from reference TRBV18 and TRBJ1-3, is NAGVMQNPRHLVRRRGQEARLRCSPMKGHSHVYWYRQLPEEGLKFMVYLQKENIIDESGMPKERFSAEFPKEGPSILRIQQVVRGDSAAYFCASSSSRGSSGNTIYFGEGSWLTVV.

The CDR3 is CASSYRGRDYGYTF. The CDR3 nucleotides read TGTGCCAGCAGTTACAGGGGGAGGGACTATGGCTACACCTTC. The V gene is TRBV6-6, the J gene TRBJ1-2; D may be TRBD1 (6 bases). Per the germline V gene, CDR1 is MNHNY and CDR2 is SVGAGI (reference sequence). V was cut by 2 bases and J by 3 bases, with 10 bases left in between. The CDR3 extends over 14 amino acids.

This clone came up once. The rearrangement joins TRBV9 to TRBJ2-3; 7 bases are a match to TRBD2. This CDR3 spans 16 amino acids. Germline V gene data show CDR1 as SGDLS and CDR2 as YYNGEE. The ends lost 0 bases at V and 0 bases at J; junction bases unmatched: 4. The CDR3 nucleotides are TGTGCCAGCAGCGTAGCGGGGACTACCAGCACAGATACGCAGTATTTT. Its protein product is CASSVAGTTSTDTQYF.

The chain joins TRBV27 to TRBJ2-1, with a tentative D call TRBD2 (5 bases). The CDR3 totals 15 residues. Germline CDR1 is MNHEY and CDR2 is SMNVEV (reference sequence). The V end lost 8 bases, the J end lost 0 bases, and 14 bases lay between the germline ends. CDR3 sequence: CASGRVGSSYNEQFF. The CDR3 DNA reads TGTGCCAGCGGACGGGTGGGGAGCTCCTACAATGAGCAGTTCTTC.

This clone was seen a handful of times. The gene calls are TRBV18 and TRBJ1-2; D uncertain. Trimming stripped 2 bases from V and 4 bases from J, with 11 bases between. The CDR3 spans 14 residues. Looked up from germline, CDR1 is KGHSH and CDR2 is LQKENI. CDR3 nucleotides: TGTGCCAGCTCACCAACAAGGGAGGGCTATGGCTACACCTTC. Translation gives CASSPTREGYGYTF. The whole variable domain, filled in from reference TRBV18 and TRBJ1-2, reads NAGVMQNPRHLVRRRGQEARLRCSPMKGHSHVYWYRQLPEEGLKFMVYLQKENIIDESGMPKERFSAEFPKEGPSILRIQQVVRGDSAAYFCASSPTREGYGYTFGSGTRLTVV.

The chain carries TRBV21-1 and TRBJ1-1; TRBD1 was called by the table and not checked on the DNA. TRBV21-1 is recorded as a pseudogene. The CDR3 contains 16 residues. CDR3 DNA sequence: TGTGCCAGCAGCTCACGCCAGGGGTTGGGCAACACTGAAGCTTTCTTT. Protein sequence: CASSSRQGLGNTEAFF.

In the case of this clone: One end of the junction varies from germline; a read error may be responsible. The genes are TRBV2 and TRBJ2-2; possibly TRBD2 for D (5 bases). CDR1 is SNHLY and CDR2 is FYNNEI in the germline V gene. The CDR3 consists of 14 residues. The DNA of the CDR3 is TGTGCCAGCCGAGGGCTCATGAACTCCGGGGAGCTGTTTTTT. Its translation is CASRGLMNSGELFF.

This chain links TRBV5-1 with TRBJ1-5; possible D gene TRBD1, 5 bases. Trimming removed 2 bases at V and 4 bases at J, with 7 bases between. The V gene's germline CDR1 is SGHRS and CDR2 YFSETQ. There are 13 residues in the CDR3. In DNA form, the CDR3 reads TGCGCCAGCAGCTTCGCAGGGAATCAGCCCCAGCATTTT. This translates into CASSFAGNQPQHF.

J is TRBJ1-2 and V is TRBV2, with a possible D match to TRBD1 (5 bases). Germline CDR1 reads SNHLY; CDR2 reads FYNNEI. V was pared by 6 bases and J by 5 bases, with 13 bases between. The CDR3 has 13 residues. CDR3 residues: CASRAGLRYGYTF. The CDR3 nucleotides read TGTGCCAGCAGGGCGGGGCTTAGGTATGGCTACACCTTC.

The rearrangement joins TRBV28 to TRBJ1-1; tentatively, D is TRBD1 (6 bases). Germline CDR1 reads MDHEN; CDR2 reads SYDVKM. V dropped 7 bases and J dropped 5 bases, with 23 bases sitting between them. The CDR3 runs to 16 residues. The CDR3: CASTMTGGNRWTEAFF. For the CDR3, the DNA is TGTGCCAGCACTATGACAGGCGGTAACCGATGGACTGAAGCTTTCTTT.

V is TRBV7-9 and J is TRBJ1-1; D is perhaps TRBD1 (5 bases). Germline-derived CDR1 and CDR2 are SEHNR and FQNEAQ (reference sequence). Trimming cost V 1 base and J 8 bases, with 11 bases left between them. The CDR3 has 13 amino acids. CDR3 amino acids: CASSLVGRGEAFF. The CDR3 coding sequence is TGTGCCAGCAGCTTAGTGGGCCGGGGCGAAGCTTTCTTT.

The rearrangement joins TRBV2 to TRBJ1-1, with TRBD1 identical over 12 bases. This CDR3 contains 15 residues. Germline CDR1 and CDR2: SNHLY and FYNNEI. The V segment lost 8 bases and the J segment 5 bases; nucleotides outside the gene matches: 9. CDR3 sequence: CASGGTGGGRTEAFF. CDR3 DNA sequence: TGTGCCAGCGGGGGGACAGGGGGCGGACGTACTGAAGCTTTCTTT. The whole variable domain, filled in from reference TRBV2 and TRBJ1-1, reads EPEVTQTPSHQVTQMGQEVILRCVPISNHLYFYWYRQILGQKVEFLVSFYNNEISEKSEIFDDQFSVERPDGSNFTLKIRSTKLEDSAMYFCASGGTGGGRTEAFFGQGTRLTVV.